The 13 T cell receptor beta chains presented below share a single source sample, sequenced in a study of spatial heterogeneity in lung cancer. Using its own MiXCR run on the 5' RACE reads, TCRdb lists one record per CDR3 protein. The table lists approximately 20,000 distinct CDR3 sequences, approximately 9.1% of them singletons. Sample time point: blood at routine non-recurrence follow-up after resection. The specimen comprised PBMCs, sampled at follow-up. The source of these receptors is a female donor with early-stage non-small cell lung cancer.

This clonotype has a count of ten or more. The chain joins TRBV6-1 to TRBJ1-1; 9 bases fit TRBD1. J was trimmed by 7 bases and V by 1 base; bases with no gene match: 4. This CDR3 contains 14 residues. Germline CDR1 MNHNS, CDR2 SASEGT. CDR3 amino acids: CASSEVQGANEAFF. The CDR3 nucleotides are TGTGCCAGCAGTGAAGTACAGGGGGCGAATGAAGCTTTCTTT.

In its sample, this clonotype was seen many times. V is TRBV5-1 and J is TRBJ2-3; 8 nucleotides line up with TRBD2. Losses at the gene ends were 4 bases for V and 5 bases for J; bases not matched to a gene: 12. The CDR3 consists of 16 residues. In germline, CDR1 is SGHRS, CDR2 YFSETQ. CDR3 sequence reads: CASSPSGGLRGDTQYF. In DNA, the CDR3 is TGCGCCAGCAGCCCGAGCGGGGGACTGCGGGGAGATACGCAGTATTTT.

This clonotype appeared many times. This sequence joins TRBV12-3 or TRBV12-4 and TRBJ2-7, with a possible D match to TRBD2 (6 bases). V was cut by 2 bases and J by 7 bases, with 12 bases left in between. The CDR3 is made up of 13 amino acids. DNA of the CDR3: TGTGCCAGCAGTTTAAGGATGAGCGGGGAGCAGTACTTC. Protein product: CASSLRMSGEQYF.

This clonotype appeared many times. The chain combines TRBV5-6 with TRBJ1-4; 8 bases are shared with TRBD1. Germline-derived CDR1 and CDR2 are SGHDT and YYEEEE. The CDR3 has 14 amino acids. V dropped 4 bases and J dropped 7; count of bases not matched to a gene: 6. CDR3: CASSAGGASEKLFF. As DNA, the CDR3 is TGTGCCAGCAGCGCAGGGGGCGCATCTGAAAAACTGTTTTTT.

This clonotype was counted ten times or more. This chain joins TRBV9 and TRBJ1-1, with D possibly matching TRBD1 (5 bases). Germline lookup yields CDR1 SGDLS and CDR2 YYNGEE. The CDR3 extends over 15 amino acids. Deletions cut 4 bases from V and 1 base from J, with 14 bases between. CDR3 region: CASSPRDSSNTEAFF. The DNA of the CDR3 is TGTGCCAGCAGCCCACGGGACTCCTCGAACACTGAAGCTTTCTTT.

This clonotype was picked up many times. The chain employs TRBV12-5 and TRBJ2-7; 7 bases align to TRBD1. V shed 3 bases and J 2 bases; nucleotides not matched to a gene: 10. The CDR3 runs to 16 residues. Germline assignment: CDR1 LGHNT and CDR2 FRNRAP. CDR3 in DNA: TGTGCTAGTGGTTTTACCACAGGGGCCGCCCCCTACGAGCAGTACTTC. Encoded protein: CASGFTTGAAPYEQYF.

This clonotype was seen ten or more times. The V gene is TRBV7-9, the J gene TRBJ2-1, with 11 bases lining up with TRBD1. Trimming cost V 3 bases and J 3 bases; bases outside gene matches: 4. In germline, CDR1 is SEHNR, CDR2 FQNEAQ (reference sequence). The length of the CDR3 is 16 residues. DNA for the CDR3: TGTGCCAGCAGCTTGACCGGGACAGGGGGCTACAATGAGCAGTTCTTC. This encodes CASSLTGTGGYNEQFF. Drawing the rest from reference TRBV7-9 and TRBJ2-1, the complete variable domain is DTGVSQNPRHKITKRGQNVTFRCDPISEHNRLYWYRQTLGQGPEFLTYFQNEAQLEKSRLLSDRFSAERPKGSFSTLEIQRTEQGDSAMYLCASSLTGTGGYNEQFFGPGTRLTVL.

This clonotype was counted ten times or more. The chain employs TRBV29-1 and TRBJ2-6; D is ambiguous. The V and J ends lost 4 bases and 7 bases respectively, with 11 bases between them. Germline CDR1 is SQVTM and CDR2 is ANQGSEA. CDR3 length: 13 residues. This chain's CDR3 is CSVAQTRANVLTF. CDR3 in DNA: TGCAGCGTTGCTCAGACAAGAGCCAACGTCCTGACTTTC.

The chain employs TRBV5-1 and TRBJ2-1; D not resolved. The CDR3 sequence is 13 residues long. Per the germline V gene, CDR1 is SGHRS and CDR2 is YFSETQ. Trimming pared 1 base from V and 3 bases from J, leaving 5 bases between. CDR3 in DNA: TGCGCCAGCAGCTTGAGCAACTACAATGAGCAGTTCTTC. Protein sequence: CASSLSNYNEQFF.

This chain links TRBV11-2 with TRBJ2-1; 12 bases are a match to TRBD1. This CDR3 comprises 16 residues. V lost 1 base, J lost 10 bases, and 8 bases stayed unmatched. CDR1 SGHAT and CDR2 FQNNGV come from the germline V gene. CDR3 bases: TGTGCCAGCAGCTTAGGAACCGGGACAGGGGGCAAGGAGCAGTTCTTC. This translates into CASSLGTGTGGKEQFF.

This sequence joins TRBV23-1 and TRBJ2-1; D not certain. TRBV23-1 is filed as an ORF, its function uncertain. The CDR3 has 16 amino acids. V lost 0 bases to trimming and J lost 0 bases, with 9 bases between them. The CDR3 loop is CASSQSLSSSYNEQFF. In DNA, the CDR3 is TGCGCCAGCAGTCAATCGTTGTCAAGCTCCTACAATGAGCAGTTCTTC.

This clonotype was seen repeatedly, ten times or more. V usage is TRBV20-1 and J usage is TRBJ2-1, with TRBD1 identical over 8 bases. The junction had 4 bases not matched to a gene; V was cut back by 2 bases and J by 10 bases. CDR3 length equals 12 residues. The germline CDR1 and CDR2 sequences are DFQATT and SNEGSKA (reference sequence). The CDR3 DNA reads TGCAGTGCTAGAACAGGGGGAAGGGAGCAGTTCTTC. Protein: CSARTGGREQFF.

This clonotype was observed at least ten times. This chain uses TRBV5-4 with TRBJ2-3; D is ambiguous. Trimming removed 5 bases at V and 0 bases at J, with 10 bases between. The CDR3 covers 14 residues. Germline lookup yields CDR1 SGHNT and CDR2 YYREEE (reference sequence). The CDR3 coding sequence is TGTGCCAGCAGACAAGACCCTAGCACAGATACGCAGTATTTT. This sequence encodes CASRQDPSTDTQYF.